A single sample is the source of the 18 T cell receptor beta chains below, sequenced in a study of neurological immune-mediated disorders. TCRdb used MiXCR to reprocess the 5' RACE reads, holding one entry per CDR3 protein. The data show 71,000 or so distinct CDR3 sequences, 4.5% to 6.5% seen once. Source material: PBMCs. The receptors here all came from a woman under 40 with multiple sclerosis.

In its sample, this clonotype was seen a few times. CDR3 nucleotides: TGTGCCAGCAGCCTACAGGGTGTGGAAGATACGCAGTATTTT. Its protein is CASSLQGVEDTQYF. The genes are TRBV12-3 or TRBV12-4 and TRBJ2-3, with D possibly being TRBD1 (6 bases). The CDR3 consists of 14 residues. V shed 6 bases and J shed 5 bases, with 15 bases lying between them.

This clonotype turned up a few times. V is TRBV5-1 and J is TRBJ2-1; D unresolved. The CDR3 contains 13 residues. V lost 0 bases and J 6 bases, leaving 7 bases between the germline ends. Germline V lookup: CDR1 SGHRS, CDR2 YFSETQ. The CDR3 sequence is CASSLVGPNEQFF. In nucleotides, the CDR3 is TGCGCCAGCAGCTTGGTTGGGCCCAATGAGCAGTTCTTC.

This clonotype was recorded many times. The chain uses TRBV5-1 and TRBJ2-1; TRBD2 might be the D (6 bases). The ends were cut back, 2 bases at V and 4 bases at J, with 16 bases in the middle. The germline gives CDR1 SGHRS, CDR2 YFSETQ. This CDR3 is built from 16 residues. The CDR3 loop reads CASSFLLGGGYNEQFF. As DNA, the CDR3 is TGCGCCAGCAGCTTCTTACTCGGCGGAGGGTACAATGAGCAGTTCTTC.

This chain connects TRBV29-1 to TRBJ1-1; no reliable D call. The length of the CDR3 is 12 residues. Germline lookup yields CDR1 SQVTM and CDR2 ANQGSEA. The CDR3 loop reads CSDDGMNTEAFF. CDR3 bases: TGCAGTGACGACGGAATGAACACTGAAGCTTTCTTT.

This clonotype was recorded a few times. This chain connects TRBV20-1 to TRBJ2-5; 8 positions agree with TRBD2. Germline CDR1 DFQATT, CDR2 SNEGSKA (reference sequence). The CDR3 is made up of 12 amino acids. V lost 8 bases and J lost 7; bases outside the gene matches: 9. The CDR3 nucleotides read TGCAGTCCACTAGCGGCCGGGGGGACCCAGTACTTC. Protein product: CSPLAAGGTQYF.

This clonotype appeared many times. The rearrangement joins TRBV20-1 to TRBJ2-1, with 7 bases identical to TRBD2. V lost 0 bases, J lost 1 base, and 18 bases stayed unmatched. Germline V gene sequence: CDR1 DFQATT, CDR2 SNEGSKA (reference sequence). The CDR3 is 20 residues long. The DNA for the CDR3 is TGCAGTGCTAGAGATTGGTCCGTAGCGGGTAAAAGAAGGTCCTACAATGAGCAGTTCTTC. Translation: CSARDWSVAGKRRSYNEQFF.

This clonotype was seen many times. The V gene is TRBV3-1, the J gene TRBJ2-1; D may be TRBD2 (6 bases). Between the trimmed V and J ends, which lost 3 bases and 4 bases, there was a span of 13 bases. Germline loops: CDR1 LGHDT, CDR2 YNNKEL (reference sequence). This CDR3 spans 15 amino acids. The CDR3 nucleotides read TGTGCCAGCAGCCACCGGGACTCGGCATACAATGAGCAGTTCTTC. It translates to CASSHRDSAYNEQFF.

As regards this clonotype: A much larger clone lies one base from this, so it may be a read error. This sequence joins TRBV5-1 and TRBJ2-3; D gene ambiguous. Trimming removed 4 bases at V and 1 base at J, with 7 bases between. The CDR3 runs to 13 residues. Germline-derived CDR1 and CDR2 are SGHRS and YFSETQ. The CDR3 bases are TGCGCCAGCAGCAACATAGGCACAGATACGCAGTATTTT. This gives the protein CASSNIGTDTQYF. Supplemented by reference TRBV5-1 and TRBJ2-3, the full variable domain reads KAGVTQTPRYLIKTRGQQVTLSCSPISGHRSVSWYQQTPGQGLQFLFEYFSETQRNKGNFPGRFSGRQFSNSRSEMNVSTLELGDSALYLCASSNIGTDTQYFGPGTRLTVL.

This clonotype came up many times. This sequence joins TRBV20-1 and TRBJ2-4; D is perhaps TRBD2 (6 bases). The germline V and J ends were trimmed by 3 bases and 5 bases, with 11 bases remaining between them. This CDR3 is built from 13 residues. CDR1 and CDR2 from the germline V gene are DFQATT and SNEGSKA (reference sequence). Written as DNA, the CDR3 is TGCAGTGCTAGCGGGGGTCCCGAAAACATTCAGTACTTC. Translating it yields CSASGGPENIQYF.

Many counts were recorded for this clonotype. The chain uses TRBV6-6 and TRBJ1-5; weak D call: TRBD1 (5 bases). V was shortened by 6 bases and J by 0 bases, with 18 bases between the two germline ends. Germline CDR1 is MNHNY and CDR2 is SVGAGI (reference sequence). CDR3 length: 17 amino acids. CDR3 bases: TGTGCCAGCAGCCTTCGTGGCAGGGCGTATAGCAATCAGCCCCAGCATTTT. It codes for CASSLRGRAYSNQPQHF.

Many counts were recorded for this clonotype. This chain connects TRBV12-3 or TRBV12-4 to TRBJ2-1, with D uncertain. This CDR3 has 11 residues. V lost 5 bases and J 12 bases, leaving 11 bases between the germline ends. This CDR3 reads CASSLQMRQFF. CDR3 nucleotides: TGTGCCAGCAGTCTACAGATGAGGCAGTTCTTC.

This clonotype has ten or more counts. The V and J genes are TRBV6-1 and TRBJ1-1, with TRBD1 as a possible D gene (5 bases). This CDR3 is built from 13 residues. Trimming pared 4 bases from V and 2 bases from J, leaving 8 bases between. Germline assignment: CDR1 MNHNS and CDR2 SASEGT. Here the CDR3 reads CASSVQGNTEAFF. The CDR3 DNA sequence: TGTGCCAGCAGTGTTCAGGGAAACACTGAAGCTTTCTTT.

This clonotype was found a few times. V is TRBV14 and J is TRBJ2-1; TRBD1 matches 7 bases. CDR3 length: 15 amino acids. The germline gives CDR1 SGHDN, CDR2 FVKESK. J was trimmed by 8 bases and V by 3 bases; bases with no gene match: 10. The DNA for the CDR3 is TGTGCCAGCAGCCACTTTAGGGGGCCATTTTATGAGCAGTTCTTC. This codes for CASSHFRGPFYEQFF.

This clonotype was counted ten times or more. The chain has TRBV12-3 or TRBV12-4 and TRBJ1-1, with TRBD1 identical over 10 bases. The CDR3 loop spans 14 amino acids. Germline trimming cut 3 bases from V and 3 bases from J; bases unmatched to any gene: 1. CDR3 residues: CASSLDRGDTEAFF. Written as DNA, the CDR3 is TGTGCCAGCAGTTTGGACAGGGGGGACACTGAAGCTTTCTTT.

This clonotype was detected many times. The chain employs TRBV5-1 and TRBJ1-1; the match to TRBD1 covers 10 bases. Germline V gives CDR1 SGHRS, CDR2 YFSETQ. The V segment lost 5 bases and the J segment 1 base; nucleotides outside the gene matches: 11. The length of the CDR3 is 17 residues. The CDR3: CASRRLGQGGRNTEAFF. The CDR3 nucleotides are TGCGCCAGCAGACGACTTGGACAGGGGGGGCGGAACACTGAAGCTTTCTTT.

This clonotype was counted ten times or more. V is TRBV5-1 and J is TRBJ2-1, with D possibly TRBD2 on 6 matching bases. The CDR3 covers 16 residues. V lost 3 bases and J 4 bases, leaving 17 bases between the germline ends. From germline, CDR1 is SGHRS and CDR2 YFSETQ. CDR3 sequence reads: CASSSGPRGVYNEQFF. The CDR3 nucleotides read TGCGCCAGCAGCTCGGGACCGCGGGGCGTATACAATGAGCAGTTCTTC.

This clonotype was seen a few times. The genes are TRBV5-1 and TRBJ1-6, with 7 bases identical to TRBD1. Germline V lookup: CDR1 SGHRS, CDR2 YFSETQ. Unmatched junction bases numbered 7, after V lost 0 bases and J lost 7 bases. The CDR3 length is 16 residues. The CDR3 DNA is TGCGCCAGCAGCTTGGCCGCGGGACAGAGAAATTCACCCCTCCACTTT. Residues: CASSLAAGQRNSPLHF. The whole variable domain, filled in from reference TRBV5-1 and TRBJ1-6, reads KAGVTQTPRYLIKTRGQQVTLSCSPISGHRSVSWYQQTPGQGLQFLFEYFSETQRNKGNFPGRFSGRQFSNSRSEMNVSTLELGDSALYLCASSLAAGQRNSPLHFGNGTRLTVT.

This clonotype occurred many times. The chain uses TRBV28 and TRBJ1-5, with 9 bases aligning to TRBD1. The CDR3 is made up of 18 amino acids. V lost 6 bases, J lost 2 bases, and 14 bases stayed unmatched. Germline CDR1 reads MDHEN; CDR2 reads SYDVKM. The CDR3, as DNA: TGTGCCAGCAGGGATACCTTGGACAGGGGAAATCGCAATCAGCCCCAGCATTTT. Its protein is CASRDTLDRGNRNQPQHF.